This T cell receptor (beta chain) was recovered during a study of blood T cells in healthy people across ages. Notes on this clonotype: A read error may account for a junction end that differs from germline.

With a J-beta primer mix and a sample-barcoded 5' primer, a second PCR ran 7 to 11 cycles. Via MiXCR, TCRdb re-called the 5' RACE reads, giving one row per CDR3 protein. The sample has roughly 1,300,000 distinct CDR3 sequences, roughly 60% seen once. Per-sample PBMC isolation yielded at least 6.5 million cells. The CDR3 has 19 residues. Germline V gives CDR1 MGHRA, CDR2 YSYEKL. V gene TRBV4-1 combines with J gene TRBJ2-7, with 15 bases identical to TRBD2. The sequence came from a man aged 18 to 30 in good health. The specimen sequenced was blood. The CDR3 DNA sequence: TGTGCCAGCAGCCAAGAGCCATTGGGACTAGCGGGAGGAGCCTACGAGCAGTACTTC. As protein: CASSQEPLGLAGGAYEQYF.